The T cell receptor (beta chain) described here comes from a study of T cell responses to AZD1222 COVID-19 vaccine (dated by TCRdb to the early 2020s). Context from the whole study: AZD1222 recipients given second doses at about 4 weeks or at about 12 weeks were pooled, since spike-specific TCR depth and breadth were not found to differ between the two schedules. Trial participants were enrolled into age subgroups of 18-55, 56-69 and 70-plus years, which contained 148, 28 and 57 TCR-sequenced participants, respectively. A total of under 250 trial participants underwent TCR sequencing, of whom under 220 had received two doses of AZD1222 and around 25 had received two doses of the MenACWY control vaccine.

The CDR3 holds 17 amino acids from the cysteine to the phenylalanine. Only CDR3 DNA is held: 51 bases, read in frame from base 1. After removal of 3 bases from V and 0 bases from J, the junction retains 5 bases not matched to a gene. From the germline V gene (reference sequence), CDR1 is LNHDA and CDR2 is SQIVND. A word on this clone: It has no known antigen specificity. Within one base of it there is no much larger clone, and no base qualities were kept.

The label giving this sample's time point can be read as: baseline before first vaccination. Samples from vaccinated people were obtained from the UK trials COV001 and COV002, which included a single-blind randomized controlled phase 2/3 trial of AZD1222 (ChAdOx1 nCoV-19) in healthy adults. For TCRbeta chain sequencing, PBMC samples were collected from trial participants at day 0 and at day 28 after the second dose. What the study reported, not specific to this receptor: Spike-specific TCR breadth and depth rose significantly after two AZD1222 doses compared with day 0 and with MenACWY recipients. In the small 56-69-year group, the increase in depth fell short of significance, most likely because of low power. Participants were mostly white British, with more females than males. The authors suggested clonal diversity may have been underestimated. Conclusions about previously exposed vaccinees are limited because only a handful of AZD1222 recipients were SARS-CoV-2 seropositive at baseline. Epitopes outside the regions mutated in the B.1.351 and B.1.1.7 variants were reportedly recognized by nearly half of the unique spike-specific TCRs. The vaccine-associated CD4 TCRs covered the entire spike protein, and the dominant responses fell in regions 160-218 and 743-854. No day 14 peak-response samples were available, so repertoires were characterized only after the peak T cell response.

The CDR3 regions of human TCRbeta chains were analyzed by immunosequencing. In the paper's pipeline: TCRs in the repertoires were matched against a reference library of SARS-CoV-2-specific TCRs that had been generated with the MIRA antigen-specificity platform. Breadth was defined as the fraction of unique TCRs that were SARS-CoV-2-associated. Depth was defined as the fraction of total T cells that were SARS-CoV-2-associated. Each spike-specific TCR was assigned to its reactive spike region and to a CD4 or CD8 class using the MIRA data. Log10-transformed breadth and depth values were compared by one-way ANOVA with Sidak's multiple comparisons tests. This is the immuneACCESS table as TCRdb keeps it, with only in-frame sequences that have V and J called. A part of the clones is gone; compared with another copy, unresolved V genes explain less than half, and the rest is unexplained. V, J and clone size are those of that table, while D and trimming were read from the DNA. Counted in this sample were tens of thousands of clones; approximately 88% of them appeared once. Of the sample, under 2.5% is held by the ten largest clones.

The sample in question was peripheral blood, obtained on day 0 of AZD1222 vaccination. The chain is assembled from TRBV19 and TRBJ1-5, and 10 junction bases match TRBD1. This receptor was taken from an adult in good health. CDR3 protein: CASSIRTGGYSNQPQHF. In nucleotide form, the sequence is TGTGCCAGTAGTATTAGGACAGGGGGTTATAGCAATCAGCCCCAGCATTTT.